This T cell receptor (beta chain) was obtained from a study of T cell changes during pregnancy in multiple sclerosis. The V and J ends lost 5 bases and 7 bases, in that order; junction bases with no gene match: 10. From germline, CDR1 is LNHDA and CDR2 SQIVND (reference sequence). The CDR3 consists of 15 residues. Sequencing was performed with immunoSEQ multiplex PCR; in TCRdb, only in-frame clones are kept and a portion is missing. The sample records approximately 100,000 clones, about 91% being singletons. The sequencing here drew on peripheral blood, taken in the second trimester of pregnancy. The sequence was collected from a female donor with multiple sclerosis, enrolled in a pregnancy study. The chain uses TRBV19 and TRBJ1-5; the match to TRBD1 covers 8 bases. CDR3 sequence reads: CASSLRTGREQPQHF. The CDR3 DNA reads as TGTGCCAGTAGTCTTCGGACAGGGCGGGAACAGCCCCAGCATTTT.